The 22 T cell receptor beta chains below all came from one sample that was sequenced in a study of T-cell reconstitution after alpha-beta-depleted transplantation in children. Preparation of the TCRbeta library was carried out with unique molecular identifiers. TCRdb re-analysed the PCR reads in MiXCR, keeping a single row per CDR3 protein. The sample yields 250,000 to 300,000 distinct CDR3 sequences, over 7.5% seen once. General study findings and limits: T cells produced anew were the main source of T-cell counts and diversity one year after transplant.

Antigens for these TCRs are unknown. Sample: peripheral blood, taken 360 days after TCRalphabeta/CD19-depleted stem cell transplant. Every receptor here comes from a female patient between 2 and 10 years old who had a stem cell transplant for Fanconi anemia, so the T cells may come from the graft donor.

This clonotype appeared many times. The chain has TRBV28 and TRBJ2-2; a possible D gene is TRBD2 (6 bases). Germline V gene sequence: CDR1 MDHEN, CDR2 SYDVKM. V gave up 7 bases and J gave up 5 bases, with 11 bases separating them. This CDR3 comprises 13 residues. The CDR3 is CASIPGVTGELFF. Here the CDR3 DNA reads TGTGCCAGCATCCCGGGGGTTACCGGGGAGCTGTTTTTT.

A few counts support this clonotype. This chain uses TRBV20-1 with TRBJ1-5; D is unresolved. The CDR3 is 16 residues long. The germline CDR1 and CDR2 sequences are DFQATT and SNEGSKA (reference sequence). The V and J ends lost 4 bases and 3 bases respectively, with 19 bases between them. CDR3 protein: CSATSPQTGYNQPQHF. The DNA of the CDR3 is TGCAGTGCTACGTCCCCCCAGACCGGCTACAATCAGCCCCAGCATTTT.

CDR3 sequence: CASSLDSDTSYEQYF. The CDR3 DNA is TGTGCCAGCAGCTTAGATTCGGACACCTCCTACGAGCAGTACTTC. The chain is built from TRBV11-3 and TRBJ2-7, with D possibly TRBD1 on 5 matching bases. From germline, CDR1 is SGHNT and CDR2 YENEEA. V shed 0 bases and J shed 0 bases, with 9 bases lying between them. This CDR3 comprises 15 residues.

This clonotype came up many times. This chain connects TRBV5-1 to TRBJ2-1; the D gene is possibly TRBD2 (5 bases). The germline V gene has CDR1 SGHRS and CDR2 YFSETQ. The ends were cut back, 2 bases at V and 0 bases at J, with 6 bases in the middle. This CDR3 has 14 amino acids. In nucleotides, the CDR3 is TGCGCCAGCAGCTTAGGGAGCTCCTACAATGAGCAGTTCTTC. Its translation is CASSLGSSYNEQFF.

This clonotype was seen many times. This sequence joins TRBV20-1 and TRBJ1-1; tentatively, D is TRBD1 (6 bases). Germline V gene lookup returns CDR1 DFQATT and CDR2 SNEGSKA (reference sequence). V lost 7 bases and J lost 6, with 24 bases in between. The CDR3 has 15 amino acids. The CDR3 region is CSVKRPSARGPEAFF. CDR3 nucleotides: TGCAGTGTCAAGAGGCCGTCAGCCCGGGGGCCTGAAGCTTTCTTT.

This clonotype was seen ten or more times. This chain joins TRBV20-1 and TRBJ1-6; possibly TRBD1 for D (6 bases). There are 14 residues in the CDR3. Trimming cost V 3 bases and J 5 bases, with 11 bases left between them. CDR1 and CDR2 (germline): DFQATT, SNEGSKA (reference sequence). CDR3: CSARGAGDNSPLHF. DNA of the CDR3: TGCAGTGCTAGGGGGGCAGGGGATAATTCACCCCTCCACTTT.

This clonotype has ten or more counts. This rearrangement joins TRBV12-3 or TRBV12-4 to TRBJ2-3, with 8 bases fitting TRBD2. V trimming: 5 bases; J trimming: 5 bases; junction bases outside the gene matches: 12. There are 16 residues in the CDR3. The CDR3 region is CASSPGTSGRIDTQYF. CDR3 coding DNA: TGTGCCAGCAGTCCAGGTACTAGCGGAAGGATAGATACGCAGTATTTT.

This clonotype was found many times. The chain couples TRBV28 to TRBJ1-1, with a weak D call TRBD1 (6 bases). V was shortened by 6 bases and J by 4 bases, with 21 bases between the two germline ends. The CDR3 spans 16 residues. Germline V CDR1 and CDR2: MDHEN, SYDVKM. In nucleotides, the CDR3 is TGTGCCAGCAGCCAACCATGGGGGGGCGGAGGCACTGAAGCTTTCTTT. Amino acid sequence: CASSQPWGGGGTEAFF.

The chain combines TRBV21-1 with TRBJ1-2. TRBV21-1 is recorded as a pseudogene. The CDR3 loop spans 15 amino acids. In nucleotides, the CDR3 is TGTGCCAGCAGCAAAGGTGTACAGCCCGCGCACGGCTACACCTTC. As protein: CASSKGVQPAHGYTF.

This chain uses TRBV27 with TRBJ1-1; maybe TRBD1 (5 bases). CDR1 is MNHEY, CDR2 SMNVEV, per germline (reference sequence). This CDR3 is built from 13 residues. Trimming took 5 bases from V and 5 from J, leaving 12 bases between them. CDR3 bases: TGTGCCAGCAGTGGGGACGGGGGGACTGAAGCTTTCTTT. The encoded protein is CASSGDGGTEAFF.

V is TRBV6-1 and J is TRBJ2-7, with a possible D match to TRBD2 (6 bases). Germline CDR1 and CDR2: MNHNS and SASEGT. Trimming pared 7 bases from V and 5 bases from J, leaving 12 bases between. This CDR3 comprises 12 residues. CDR3 nucleotide sequence: TGTGCCAGCAAGCGGGCTCCCCACGAGCAGTACTTC. This sequence encodes CASKRAPHEQYF.

This clonotype appeared many times. The gene calls are TRBV4-1 and TRBJ2-1, with unresolved D. This CDR3 is 14 amino acids long. The germline V gene encodes CDR1 MGHRA and CDR2 YSYEKL. V lost 6 bases and J lost 4, with 13 bases in between. CDR3 nucleotide sequence: TGCGCCAGCAGGCCGGCCATCCCTTACAATGAGCAGTTCTTC. It is translated as CASRPAIPYNEQFF.

This clonotype has a count of ten or more. The chain joins TRBV7-9 to TRBJ1-1, with a weak D call TRBD1 (5 bases). The germline V and J ends were trimmed by 1 base and 3 bases, with 9 bases remaining between them. The length of the CDR3 is 14 residues. CDR1 and CDR2 (germline): SEHNR, FQNEAQ (reference sequence). The CDR3: CASSLDGGYTEAFF. CDR3 nucleotide sequence: TGTGCCAGCAGCTTAGACGGGGGATACACTGAAGCTTTCTTT.

This clonotype was detected only a few times. The chain combines TRBV20-1 with TRBJ2-1; D remains unclear. CDR1 and CDR2 (germline): DFQATT, SNEGSKA (reference sequence). The V gene lost 2 bases and the J gene lost 2 bases, with 10 bases spanning the gap. CDR3 length: 14 residues. CDR3 amino acids: CSARRLVTYNEQFF. CDR3 nucleotides: TGCAGTGCTAGACGGCTAGTAACCTACAATGAGCAGTTCTTC.

The table lists this clonotype with many counts. The chain is built from TRBV29-1 and TRBJ2-1, with D perhaps matching TRBD2 (6 bases). Germline assignment: CDR1 SQVTM and CDR2 ANQGSEA. V was shortened by 5 bases and J by 6 bases, with 17 bases between the two germline ends. The CDR3 loop spans 14 amino acids. The CDR3 nucleotides are TGCAGCGTTAGTAGGTCTAGCGAGATCAATGAGCAGTTCTTC. This sequence encodes CSVSRSSEINEQFF.

This clonotype showed up many times. The chain links TRBV27 to TRBJ2-1; D remains ambiguous. CDR1 is MNHEY and CDR2 is SMNVEV in the germline V gene (reference sequence). Deletions cut 5 bases from V and 5 bases from J, with 19 bases between. This CDR3 spans 16 amino acids. DNA of the CDR3: TGTGCCAGCAGTAGCATAATCCGAAACACTCACAATGAGCAGTTCTTC. It translates to CASSSIIRNTHNEQFF.

The chain combines TRBV2 with TRBJ2-2, with a tentative D call TRBD1 (12 bases). V lost 7 bases and J 3 bases, leaving 27 bases between the germline ends. Germline V gene lookup returns CDR1 SNHLY and CDR2 FYNNEI. The CDR3 runs to 19 residues. CDR3 in amino acids: CASTGQGATSGSYTGELFF. The DNA of the CDR3 is TGTGCCAGCACGGGACAGGGGGCAACTAGCGGGAGCTACACCGGGGAGCTGTTTTTT. Full variable domain (remainder filled in from reference TRBV2 and TRBJ2-2): EPEVTQTPSHQVTQMGQEVILRCVPISNHLYFYWYRQILGQKVEFLVSFYNNEISEKSEIFDDQFSVERPDGSNFTLKIRSTKLEDSAMYFCASTGQGATSGSYTGELFFGEGSRLTVL.

This clonotype came up many times. The chain is built from TRBV6-1 and TRBJ2-2; a weak D match, TRBD2 (6 bases). V lost 6 bases and J 9 bases, leaving 17 bases between the germline ends. The CDR3 runs 14 residues. Per the germline V gene, CDR1 is MNHNS and CDR2 is SASEGT. The CDR3: CASSPGTPQRELFF. DNA for the CDR3: TGTGCCAGCAGCCCCGGGACTCCCCAGCGGGAGCTGTTTTTT.

This clonotype appeared many times. The chain couples TRBV5-1 to TRBJ2-7, with D possibly matching TRBD1 (6 bases). V shed 4 bases and J shed 1 base, with 15 bases lying between them. Germline V CDR1 and CDR2: SGHRS, YFSETQ. This CDR3 region has 15 residues. The CDR3, as DNA: TGCGCCAGCAGCGGGAACCCGACAGGTTCCTACGAGCAGTACTTC. Residues: CASSGNPTGSYEQYF. The variable domain in full, completed from reference TRBV5-1 and TRBJ2-7, reads KAGVTQTPRYLIKTRGQQVTLSCSPISGHRSVSWYQQTPGQGLQFLFEYFSETQRNKGNFPGRFSGRQFSNSRSEMNVSTLELGDSALYLCASSGNPTGSYEQYFGPGTRLTVT.

This clonotype was counted a few times. The J gene is TRBJ1-1, the V gene TRBV7-9, with 10 bases identical to TRBD1. CDR3 length: 13 residues. V lost 5 bases, J lost 10 bases, and 7 bases stayed unmatched. CDR1 and CDR2 from the germline V gene are SEHNR and FQNEAQ (reference sequence). The CDR3 region has the DNA TGTGCCAGCAGCCGAGGGACAGGGGTACGAGCTTTCTTT. This sequence encodes CASSRGTGVRAFF.

CDR3 residues: CASSSLWEGEEAFF. CDR3 DNA sequence: TGCGCCAGCAGCTCCCTGTGGGAGGGGGAGGAAGCTTTCTTT. The gene calls are TRBV5-1 and TRBJ1-1; possible D gene TRBD1, 6 bases. The ends were cut back, 3 bases at V and 8 bases at J, with 17 bases in the middle. This CDR3 has 14 amino acids. Germline V gene lookup returns CDR1 SGHRS and CDR2 YFSETQ.

Only a few counts were recorded for this clonotype. In nucleotides, the CDR3 is TGTGCCAGCAGTCCGGTCACAGGGGCCCACGAGCAGTACGTC. Protein: CASSPVTGAHEQYV. The chain joins TRBV7-8 to TRBJ2-7; 7 nucleotides match TRBD1. Losses at the gene ends were 6 bases for V and 5 bases for J; bases not matched to a gene: 10. The CDR3 is made up of 14 amino acids. Germline V gives CDR1 SGHVS, CDR2 FQNEAQ.